These 8 T cell receptor beta chains originate from one sample sequenced in a study of identical twins (dated by TCRdb to the mid-2010s). Library creation used 5' RACE. The run used an Illumina HiSeq 2000. TCRdb's own reprocessing of the public reads used fastp at Q25 and MiXCR and kept productive beta chains. Rows are combined by CDR3 protein, so each entry shows the most common genes and DNA. Within this sample are some 600,000 distinct CDR3 sequences, with around 7.5% of them counted one time only. The ten largest clones add up to about 1.6% of the sample. These data also featured in a second study, about yellow fever vaccine responses in identical twins.

Material: PBMCs. The source is a woman younger than 35 in good health.

This clonotype has a count of ten or more. The chain is built from TRBV15 and TRBJ2-2; D unclear. With 4 bases removed from V and 3 bases from J, the gap between germline ends came to 9 bases. This CDR3 comprises 14 residues. Germline V lookup: CDR1 LNHNV, CDR2 YYDKDF (reference sequence). The CDR3 sequence is CATSTRDDTGELFF. The CDR3 DNA follows: TGTGCCACCAGCACTCGTGATGACACCGGGGAGCTGTTTTTT.

This clonotype was seen a handful of times. This sequence joins TRBV20-1 and TRBJ1-1; D perhaps matches TRBD1 (5 bases). The CDR3 loop spans 13 amino acids. Looked up from germline, CDR1 is DFQATT and CDR2 is SNEGSKA (reference sequence). V dropped 3 bases and J dropped 1 base, with 9 bases sitting between them. The CDR3 reads CSARYQGNTEAFF. In nucleotides, the CDR3 is TGCAGTGCTAGGTACCAGGGGAACACTGAAGCTTTCTTT.

A remark on this clonotype: This may stem from a read error, because a much larger clone lies one nucleotide away. V usage is TRBV2 and J usage is TRBJ2-3, with 7 bases that match TRBD2. CDR3 length equals 16 residues. Germline V lookup: CDR1 SNHLY, CDR2 FYNNEI. Germline trimming cut 5 bases from V and 4 bases from J; bases unmatched to any gene: 12. The CDR3 coding sequence is TGTGCCAGCAGTCCCGAGGTGCGGGAGTTCTCAGATACGCAGTATTTT. Encoded protein: CASSPEVREFSDTQYF.

This clonotype was picked up a small number of times. The V gene is TRBV5-4, the J gene TRBJ2-5, with 7 bases that match TRBD2. The germline CDR1 and CDR2 sequences are SGHNT and YYREEE (reference sequence). The CDR3 is 16 amino acids. Trimming removed 0 bases from V and 3 bases from J; junction bases left unmatched: 8. CDR3 region: CASSLVLRGKEETQYF. CDR3 nucleotide sequence: TGTGCCAGCAGCTTGGTTCTGCGGGGGAAAGAAGAGACCCAGTACTTC. Drawing the rest from reference TRBV5-4 and TRBJ2-5, the complete variable domain is ETGVTQSPTHLIKTRGQQVTLRCSSQSGHNTVSWYQQALGQGPQFIFQYYREEENGRGNFPPRFSGLQFPNYSSELNVNALELDDSALYLCASSLVLRGKEETQYFGPGTRLLVL.

The table lists this clonotype with a few counts. The genes are TRBV12-3 or TRBV12-4 and TRBJ2-1; TRBD2 matches 7 bases. The CDR3 contains 13 residues. Trimming at V came to 7 bases and at J to 7 bases, leaving 7 bases not matched to a gene. CDR3 in amino acids: CASKEGGLNEQFF. The CDR3 nucleotides are TGTGCCAGCAAAGAGGGAGGGCTTAATGAGCAGTTCTTC.

Many counts were recorded for this clonotype. The chain is built from TRBV29-1 and TRBJ2-1; tentative D call: TRBD2 (6 bases). The CDR3 loop spans 18 amino acids. Trimming removed 6 bases from V and 5 bases from J, with 29 bases in between. Germline values: CDR1 SQVTM, CDR2 ANQGSEA. Here the CDR3 DNA reads TGCAGCGTCCGACCGTGGTCGAGGGGCAACTCGGGGGACAATGAGCAGTTCTTC. This codes for CSVRPWSRGNSGDNEQFF.

This clonotype was recorded a few times. The chain has TRBV24-1 and TRBJ1-1; D gene unclear. The germline V gene encodes CDR1 KGHDR and CDR2 SFDVKD. With 4 bases removed from V and 4 bases from J, the gap between germline ends came to 12 bases. CDR3 length: 14 residues. The chain's CDR3 is CATSETGRGTEAFF. The CDR3 DNA follows: TGTGCCACCAGTGAGACCGGGCGAGGCACTGAAGCTTTCTTT.

The chain uses TRBV5-1 and TRBJ2-6; D gene unclear. This CDR3 has 15 amino acids. Trimming cost V 0 bases and J 2 bases, with 6 bases left between them. Germline V gene lookup returns CDR1 SGHRS and CDR2 YFSETQ. Here the CDR3 reads CASSLALTGANVLTF. The CDR3 DNA sequence: TGCGCCAGCAGCTTGGCCTTGACTGGGGCCAACGTCCTGACTTTC.